The rows below give T cell receptor beta chains drawn from one sample of a study of cytomegalovirus exposure and HLA in healthy donors. Generated by immunoSEQ multiplex PCR, the TCRdb table keeps only in-frame clones and is missing some. The sample holds roughly 180,000 clones; 75% to 80% are singletons and the top ten take roughly 13%. The sample consisted of PBMCs. These TCRs come from a man aged 50-59 years in good health and CMV-seropositive. The CDR3 runs from the conserved cysteine through the conserved F or W.

v_call: TRBV7-9
cdr3_aa: CASSLQGVGEKLFF

v_call: TRBV11-3
cdr3_aa: CASSPSHTGELFF

v_call: TRBV11-2
cdr3_aa: CASSSGLAGGNNEQFF

v_call: TRBV4-1
cdr3_aa: CASSRGDSSIEKLFF

v_call: TRBV28
cdr3_aa: CASRRQGAYEKLFF

v_call: TRBV6-5
cdr3_aa: CASREEKGNTIYF

v_call: TRBV6-1
cdr3_aa: CASSDTREGWKPQHF

v_call: TRBV5-1
cdr3_aa: CASGLTGGGSDTQYF

v_call: TRBV7-9
cdr3_aa: CASSPTGNLGTEAFF

v_call: TRBV5-5
cdr3_aa: CASSLTGQAYNSPLHF

v_call: TRBV5-1
cdr3_aa: CASLDRARGTEAFF

v_call: TRBV7-2
cdr3_aa: CASSSSSYEQYF

v_call: TRBV6-6
cdr3_aa: CASSYGPGQRNTEAFF

v_call: TRBV5-1
cdr3_aa: CASGRGQGAEAQYF

v_call: TRBV5-6
cdr3_aa: CASSSWTGGHYYGYTF

v_call: TRBV7-6
cdr3_aa: CASSLVGQGLDEQFF

v_call: TRBV5-1
cdr3_aa: CASSFSGGEWEKLFF

v_call: TRBV7-2
cdr3_aa: CASSLTVTGAYNSPLHF

v_call: TRBV7-9
cdr3_aa: CASSLFGTGEAEAFF

v_call: TRBV28
cdr3_aa: CASGRGLANTEAFF

v_call: TRBV29-1
cdr3_aa: CSVGYGGGSSYNEQFF

v_call: TRBV5-4
cdr3_aa: CASSWDRAPNSPLHF

v_call: TRBV29-1
cdr3_aa: CSCGAGNYGYTF

v_call: TRBV27
cdr3_aa: CASTQNTGELFF

v_call: TRBV7-2
cdr3_aa: CATTGGYQETQYF

v_call: TRBV6-5
cdr3_aa: CASSYKGANTGELFF

v_call: TRBV4-3
cdr3_aa: CASSQVGQNTEAFF

v_call: TRBV7-9
cdr3_aa: CASSLDRGHSNQPRHF

v_call: TRBV27
cdr3_aa: CASSSLGTAYNEQFF

v_call: TRBV7-9
cdr3_aa: CASSRGQGADTQYF

v_call: TRBV5-1
cdr3_aa: CASSLQGTQYF

v_call: TRBV7-8
cdr3_aa: CASSVQGGGNTIYF

v_call: TRBV29-1
cdr3_aa: CSVEDPSTGTGGTGELFF

v_call: TRBV2
cdr3_aa: CASSERQGAWTEAFF

v_call: TRBV6-5
cdr3_aa: CAIKAGGHNEQFF

v_call: TRBV27
cdr3_aa: CASSRTSGVGNYGYTF

v_call: TRBV14
cdr3_aa: CASSQGVFRSGNTIYF

v_call: TRBV4-1
cdr3_aa: CASSQDRGGAGYGYTF

v_call: TRBV11-2
cdr3_aa: CASSSYRDKVDTQYF

v_call: TRBV9
cdr3_aa: CASSADRGRTEAFF